A single sample is the source of the 26 T cell receptor beta chains below, sequenced in a study of T-cell memory formation after mild COVID-19. One entry per CDR3 protein, called by TCRdb with MiXCR from the 5' RACE reads. The sample holds roughly 240,000 distinct CDR3 sequences, roughly 14% seen once. Sequencing used PBMCs or a T cell subset sorted from them (not recorded which). Every receptor here comes from an adult woman who had mild COVID-19 (a few samples of this study predate the infection). Cell type and time point are not known.

The J gene is TRBJ1-2, the V gene TRBV12-3 or TRBV12-4, with 7 bases that match TRBD1. With V trimmed by 6 bases and J by 4 bases, 11 bases remained unmatched. This CDR3 region has 15 residues. CDR3 DNA: TGTGCCAGCAGGGGGGGACAGAAGCTTCCCTATGGCTACACCTTC. Translating it yields CASRGGQKLPYGYTF.

This chain uses TRBV12-2 with TRBJ1-5. TRBV12-2 is a known pseudogene. CDR3 length equals 12 residues. CDR3: CASRSVNQPQHF. The CDR3 region has the DNA TGTGCAAGTCGGTCGGTCAACCAGCCCCAGCATTTT.

This clonotype was picked up a small number of times. The chain combines TRBV15 with TRBJ1-4; TRBD1 might be the D (6 bases). CDR1 and CDR2 from the germline V gene are LNHNV and YYDKDF (reference sequence). V was trimmed by 0 bases and J by 7 bases, leaving 18 bases between them. There are 17 residues in the CDR3. The DNA of the CDR3 is TGTGCCACCAGCAGAGATAGGGGGGCAGGGAATGGTGAAAAACTGTTTTTT. Residues: CATSRDRGAGNGEKLFF.

The rearrangement links TRBV10-3 to TRBJ1-5; D might be TRBD1 (5 bases). The CDR3 covers 15 residues. V was trimmed by 0 bases and J by 4 bases, leaving 10 bases between them. The germline CDR1 and CDR2 sequences are ENHRY and SYGVKD. CDR3: CAISESAGRNQPQHF. The CDR3, as DNA: TGTGCCATCAGTGAGTCAGCAGGGAGGAATCAGCCCCAGCATTTT.

This clonotype was counted at least ten times. This chain links TRBV7-2 with TRBJ2-7; 9 bases match TRBD2. This CDR3 has 17 amino acids. With 2 bases clipped from V and 0 bases from J, the junction kept 8 bases outside the gene matches. Germline-derived CDR1 and CDR2 are SGHTA and FQGNSA. The CDR3 nucleotides are TGTGCCAGCAGCTTACCCGGACTAGCGTGGGGCTCCTACGAGCAGTACTTC. Protein product: CASSLPGLAWGSYEQYF. The complete variable domain, with remaining parts taken from reference TRBV7-2 and TRBJ2-7, reads GAGVSQSPSNKVTEKGKDVELRCDPISGHTALYWYRQSLGQGLEFLIYFQGNSAPDKSGLPSDRFSAERTGGSVSTLTIQRTQQEDSAVYLCASSLPGLAWGSYEQYFGPGTRLTVT.

CDR3 region: CASRLGQGNYNEQFF. The CDR3 nucleotides read TGTGCCAGCAGACTAGGACAGGGGAACTACAATGAGCAGTTCTTC. The J gene is TRBJ2-1, the V gene TRBV6-6; 9 bases agree with TRBD1. After removal of 6 bases from V and 3 bases from J, the junction contained 6 bases not matched to a gene. This CDR3 comprises 15 residues. CDR1 is MNHNY and CDR2 is SVGAGI in the germline V gene (reference sequence).

This chain uses TRBV9 with TRBJ2-1; a weak D match, TRBD1 (6 bases). Germline V gene lookup returns CDR1 SGDLS and CDR2 YYNGEE. The CDR3 is 15 residues long. Trimming took off 5 bases at V and 4 bases at J, with 16 bases between the two ends. CDR3 DNA sequence: TGTGCCAGCAGTTCCAGGGAGAGGGGGTACAATGAGCAGTTCTTC. Translating gives CASSSRERGYNEQFF.

This clonotype turned up a few times. V gene TRBV12-3 or TRBV12-4 combines with J gene TRBJ2-1; the D is unclear. The CDR3 runs to 15 residues. V lost 1 base and J lost 3, with 10 bases in between. Written as DNA, the CDR3 is TGTGCCAGCAGTTTAGGTCGGCGGTACTACAATGAGCAGTTCTTC. Protein: CASSLGRRYYNEQFF.

This clonotype was seen a handful of times. The chain joins TRBV29-1 to TRBJ2-5; no reliable D call. V was trimmed by 1 base and J by 7 bases, leaving 10 bases between them. Germline lookup yields CDR1 SQVTM and CDR2 ANQGSEA. This CDR3 comprises 12 residues. CDR3 in DNA: TGCAGCGTTGAAGTGAGTTCGGGGACCCAGTACTTC. Its translation is CSVEVSSGTQYF.

The table lists this clonotype with a few counts. The chain is built from TRBV11-1 and TRBJ2-1, with 10 bases lining up with TRBD2. Germline trimming cut 4 bases from V and 9 bases from J; bases unmatched to any gene: 6. In germline, CDR1 is SGHAT, CDR2 FQDESV (reference sequence). This CDR3 is 14 amino acids long. The CDR3 here is CASSSSGGAGEQFF. The CDR3 nucleotides are TGTGCCAGCAGCTCAAGCGGGGGGGCGGGTGAGCAGTTCTTC.

CDR3 nucleotide sequence: TGTGCCAGCTCACCAAGGGGAGAGGGAGATACGCAGTATTTT. Its protein product is CASSPRGEGDTQYF. The rearrangement links TRBV18 to TRBJ2-3; D assignment may be TRBD1 or TRBD2 (5 bases each). CDR3 length equals 14 residues. V was pared by 2 bases and J by 5 bases, with 11 bases between. Germline V gene sequence: CDR1 KGHSH, CDR2 LQKENI.

The chain couples TRBV4-1 to TRBJ1-1; 8 positions match TRBD1. V shed 0 bases and J 0 bases; nucleotides not matched to a gene: 3. Germline CDR1 and CDR2: MGHRA and YSYEKL. The CDR3 runs 16 residues. CDR3 protein: CASSQELTGVNTEAFF. CDR3 DNA sequence: TGCGCCAGCAGCCAAGAACTGACAGGGGTGAACACTGAAGCTTTCTTT.

The chain has TRBV7-9 and TRBJ1-1; D might be TRBD1 (5 bases). Germline V gene sequence: CDR1 SEHNR, CDR2 FQNEAQ (reference sequence). This CDR3 has 12 residues. V was trimmed by 6 bases and J by 7 bases, leaving 12 bases between them. CDR3 nucleotides: TGTGCCAGCAGACCTCAGGGCGTTGAAGCTTTCTTT. This sequence encodes CASRPQGVEAFF.

This clonotype was observed many times. CDR3 protein: CASSSSDRGDNEQFF. Here the CDR3 DNA reads TGTGCCAGCAGCTCCTCGGACAGGGGCGACAATGAGCAGTTCTTC. The chain couples TRBV11-2 to TRBJ2-1; 9 bases agree with TRBD1. Germline V lookup: CDR1 SGHAT, CDR2 FQNNGV. V shed 4 bases and J 5 bases; nucleotides not matched to a gene: 6. The CDR3 is made up of 15 amino acids.

The chain recombines TRBV7-9 with TRBJ2-7; D remains unclear. Deletions cut 4 bases from V and 0 bases from J, with 10 bases between. This CDR3 region has 14 residues. CDR1 is SEHNR, CDR2 FQNEAQ, per germline (reference sequence). CDR3 coding DNA: TGTGCCAGCAGCTCCATGGCTAGCTCCTACGAGCAGTACTTC. It is translated as CASSSMASSYEQYF.

V is TRBV29-1 and J is TRBJ1-1; D call uncertain. Trimming cost V 2 bases and J 1 base, with 11 bases left between them. This CDR3 has 14 residues. Germline V gene lookup returns CDR1 SQVTM and CDR2 ANQGSEA. The chain's CDR3 is CSVEKPGWNTEAFF. Written as DNA, the CDR3 is TGCAGCGTTGAAAAGCCAGGTTGGAACACTGAAGCTTTCTTT.

V and J are TRBV3-1 and TRBJ2-7; 9 bases fit TRBD2. There are 15 residues in the CDR3. Germline CDR1 and CDR2: LGHDT and YNNKEL (reference sequence). J was trimmed by 2 bases and V by 6 bases; bases with no gene match: 8. DNA of the CDR3: TGTGCCAGCAGACAGACTAGCGGCCGGACCTACGAGCAGTACTTC. Translation: CASRQTSGRTYEQYF.

This clonotype was detected a few times. This chain joins TRBV7-9 and TRBJ2-1; 9 positions agree with TRBD2. Germline V CDR1 and CDR2: SEHNR, FQNEAQ (reference sequence). V lost 2 bases and J lost 7; bases outside the gene matches: 6. The length of the CDR3 is 15 residues. CDR3 DNA sequence: TGTGCCAGCAGCTTAACCGGGACTAGCTCGAATGAGCAGTTCTTC. It specifies CASSLTGTSSNEQFF.

For the CDR3, the DNA is TGTGCCAGCAGCCAAGATTCGGGCAGGGTTGGGGAGCAGTACTTC. Translating gives CASSQDSGRVGEQYF. The rearrangement uses TRBV4-2 and TRBJ2-7, with a tentative D call TRBD1 (5 bases). Germline CDR1 and CDR2: LGHNA and YNFKEQ. Deletions cut 0 bases from V and 7 bases from J, with 16 bases between. The CDR3 loop spans 15 amino acids.

This chain uses TRBV2 with TRBJ2-3, with 14 bases lining up with TRBD2. The CDR3 is made up of 14 amino acids. Trimming at V came to 8 bases and at J to 4 bases, leaving 2 bases not matched to a gene. Germline CDR1 SNHLY, CDR2 FYNNEI. CDR3 region: CASGTSGSADTQYF. The CDR3 DNA sequence: TGTGCCAGCGGGACTAGCGGGAGTGCAGATACGCAGTATTTT.

This clonotype was observed at least ten times. V is TRBV7-2 and J is TRBJ2-5, with a tentative D call TRBD1 (6 bases). From germline, CDR1 is SGHTA and CDR2 FQGNSA. CDR3 length: 13 residues. The V gene lost 7 bases and the J gene lost 2 bases, with 11 bases spanning the gap. The chain's CDR3 is CASTTGLQETQYF. DNA of the CDR3: TGTGCCAGCACCACAGGGCTACAAGAGACCCAGTACTTC. The full variable domain, rest sourced from reference TRBV7-2 and TRBJ2-5, is GAGVSQSPSNKVTEKGKDVELRCDPISGHTALYWYRQSLGQGLEFLIYFQGNSAPDKSGLPSDRFSAERTGGSVSTLTIQRTQQEDSAVYLCASTTGLQETQYFGPGTRLLVL.

This clonotype showed up just a few times. The chain carries TRBV11-1 and TRBJ2-1, with 7 bases that match TRBD2. J lost 8 bases, V lost 3 bases, and 4 bases had no gene match. The length of the CDR3 is 13 residues. CDR1 and CDR2 from the germline V gene are SGHAT and FQDESV (reference sequence). The DNA for the CDR3 is TGTGCCAGCAGCTTCTACCGGGGGGATGAGCAGTTCTTC. Its translation is CASSFYRGDEQFF.

This clonotype was seen more than once but under ten times. V gene TRBV28 combines with J gene TRBJ2-5; 9 nucleotides match TRBD1. V lost 5 bases, J lost 3 bases, and 4 bases stayed unmatched. Per germline, CDR1 MDHEN and CDR2 SYDVKM. The CDR3 contains 14 residues. The CDR3 reads CASSAWDREETQYF. CDR3 nucleotide sequence: TGTGCCAGCAGTGCTTGGGACAGGGAAGAGACCCAGTACTTC.

This clonotype appeared a few times. The chain recombines TRBV6-6 with TRBJ1-2; 8 bases fit TRBD1. Germline CDR1 MNHNY, CDR2 SVGAGI (reference sequence). Trimming took 4 bases from V and 9 from J; bases not matched to a gene: 10. This CDR3 is 14 amino acids long. The CDR3, as DNA: TGTGCCAGCAGTTCCCCGGGGGCAGGGGGCAGCTACACCTTC. This gives the protein CASSSPGAGGSYTF.

The chain is built from TRBV12-3 or TRBV12-4 and TRBJ2-1; a weak D match, TRBD2 (6 bases). Trimming took 1 base from V and 8 from J, leaving 15 bases between them. The CDR3 extends over 15 amino acids. Here the CDR3 DNA reads TGTGCCAGCAGTTTAGTGGTCCCCCGGGAGTATGAGCAGTTCTTC. It translates to CASSLVVPREYEQFF.

V gene TRBV20-1 combines with J gene TRBJ2-5; a possible D gene is TRBD2 (5 bases). The CDR3 contains 15 residues. Germline V lookup: CDR1 DFQATT, CDR2 SNEGSKA (reference sequence). Trimming took off 5 bases at V and 7 bases at J, with 23 bases between the two ends. The CDR3 protein is CSASTLGLERGTQYF. The CDR3 region has the DNA TGCAGTGCTTCTACCCTCGGACTCGAACGAGGGACCCAGTACTTC.